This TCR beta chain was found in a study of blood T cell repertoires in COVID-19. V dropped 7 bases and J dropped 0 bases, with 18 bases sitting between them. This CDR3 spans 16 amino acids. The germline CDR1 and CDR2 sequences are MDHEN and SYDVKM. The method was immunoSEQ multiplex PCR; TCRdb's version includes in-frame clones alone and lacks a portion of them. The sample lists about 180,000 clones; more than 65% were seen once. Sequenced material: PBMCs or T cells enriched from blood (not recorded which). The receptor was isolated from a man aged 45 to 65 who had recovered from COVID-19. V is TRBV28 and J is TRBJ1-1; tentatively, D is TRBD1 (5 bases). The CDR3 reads CASTPPGRDLNTEAFF. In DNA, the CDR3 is TGTGCCAGCACCCCCCCAGGGCGGGATCTGAACACTGAAGCTTTCTTT. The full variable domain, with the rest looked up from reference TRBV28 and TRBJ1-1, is DVKVTQSSRYLVKRTGEKVFLECVQDMDHENMFWYRQDPGLGLRLIYFSYDVKMKEKGDIPEGYSVSREKKERFSLILESASTNQTSMYLCASTPPGRDLNTEAFFGQGTRLTVV.